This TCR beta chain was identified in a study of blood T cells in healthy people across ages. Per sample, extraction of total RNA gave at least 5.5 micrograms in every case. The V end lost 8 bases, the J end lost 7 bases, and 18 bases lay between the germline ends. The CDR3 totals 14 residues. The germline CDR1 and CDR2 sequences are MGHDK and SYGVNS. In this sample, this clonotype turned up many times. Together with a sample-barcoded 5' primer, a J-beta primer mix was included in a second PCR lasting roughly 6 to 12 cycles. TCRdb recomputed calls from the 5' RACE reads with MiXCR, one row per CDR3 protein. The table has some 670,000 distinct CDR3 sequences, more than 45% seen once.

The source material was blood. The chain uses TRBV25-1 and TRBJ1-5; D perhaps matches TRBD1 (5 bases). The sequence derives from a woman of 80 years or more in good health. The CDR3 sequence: CASGVGGASQPQHF. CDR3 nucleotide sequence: TGTGCCAGCGGGGTTGGAGGGGCGAGCCAGCCCCAGCATTTT.